These T cell receptor beta chains were read from a single sample in a study of Graves' ophthalmopathy and Graves' hyperthyroidism. TCRdb passed the multiplex PCR reads through MiXCR, listing each CDR3 protein once. The table shows about 740,000 distinct CDR3 sequences, with 35% to 50% occurring only once. Sequencing was done on a sample of peripheral blood. These receptors all stem from an adult man with Graves' ophthalmopathy. Both conserved end residues are trimmed from each CDR3. Each record gives: J gene, V gene, CDR3 protein.

j_gene: TRBJ2-2; v_gene: TRBV5-1; CDR3aa: ASSVTVSNTGELF
j_gene: TRBJ2-5; v_gene: TRBV20-1; CDR3aa: SARELQPRAPKETQY
j_gene: TRBJ1-4; v_gene: TRBV10-3; CDR3aa: ASSYPSGLTNEKLF
j_gene: TRBJ2-7; v_gene: TRBV20-1; CDR3aa: SARDFTGNSYEQY
j_gene: TRBJ1-5; v_gene: TRBV24-1; CDR3aa: ATSDPGQAEETQH
j_gene: TRBJ1-5; v_gene: TRBV12-3/TRBV12-4; CDR3aa: ASSDRAEH
j_gene: TRBJ1-1; v_gene: TRBV7-8; CDR3aa: ASAIEAGSGTEAF
j_gene: TRBJ2-7; v_gene: TRBV10-3; CDR3aa: ASSETSSYEQY
j_gene: TRBJ2-7; v_gene: TRBV5-6; CDR3aa: ASSRTSGSISEQY
j_gene: TRBJ1-5; v_gene: TRBV7-6; CDR3aa: ASSLGASSNQPQH
j_gene: TRBJ2-3; v_gene: TRBV20-1; CDR3aa: SARDRPSGASTDTQY
j_gene: TRBJ2-7; v_gene: TRBV5-4; CDR3aa: ASSGSGTVYHEQY
j_gene: TRBJ1-1; v_gene: TRBV2; CDR3aa: ASSENLRMNTEAF
j_gene: TRBJ1-6; v_gene: TRBV10-3; CDR3aa: TISDGLGPSRTLH
j_gene: TRBJ1-2; v_gene: TRBV7-9; CDR3aa: ASKGGSETYGYT
j_gene: TRBJ1-5; v_gene: TRBV7-4; CDR3aa: ASSRGTGGAGYSNQPQH
j_gene: TRBJ2-7; v_gene: TRBV2; CDR3aa: ASIKTGRNEQY
j_gene: TRBJ1-4; v_gene: TRBV12-3/TRBV12-4; CDR3aa: ASSFLARAGRDEKLF
j_gene: TRBJ2-5; v_gene: TRBV5-4; CDR3aa: ASSLTGPGTQY
j_gene: TRBJ2-7; v_gene: TRBV29-1; CDR3aa: SLETGFAYEQY
j_gene: TRBJ1-5; v_gene: TRBV20-1; CDR3aa: SAREVGVGNQPQH
j_gene: TRBJ2-7; v_gene: TRBV10-3; CDR3aa: AISESGPLPGEQY
j_gene: TRBJ1-4; v_gene: TRBV25-1; CDR3aa: ASSTSVGGEKLF
j_gene: TRBJ1-6; v_gene: TRBV11-1; CDR3aa: ASSSTPGQNSPLH
j_gene: TRBJ2-7; v_gene: TRBV11-2; CDR3aa: ASSQDSLPSSYEQY
j_gene: TRBJ2-2; v_gene: TRBV2; CDR3aa: ASSELASGATGELF